This T cell receptor beta chain was captured in a study of T-cell memory formation after mild COVID-19. Study-wide findings and caveats: SARS-CoV-2 specificity was not confirmed for second-wave clones peaking on day 37. Clones that contracted from day 15 to 85 had balanced CD4/CD8; later expanders were CD4+ biased. Shrinking CD4+ clones resided mostly in CM and EM, and CD8+ ones in EMRA.

5'RACE primed from the constant segment yielded TCR alpha and TCR beta cDNA libraries bearing sample barcodes and UMIs. TCRdb re-derived calls from the 5' RACE reads in MiXCR, one entry per CDR3 protein. The table shows roughly 610,000 distinct CDR3 sequences, with 15% to 20% occurring only once. This CDR3 comprises 15 residues. With 2 bases clipped from V and 8 bases from J, the junction kept 5 bases outside the gene matches. Germline V gives CDR1 ENHRY, CDR2 SYGVKD. This clonotype was seen a few times. Antigen: not known. Sequencing was performed on PBMCs or a T cell subset sorted from them (not recorded which). The receptor was derived from an adult woman who had mild COVID-19 (a few samples of this study predate the infection). Cell type and time point are not known. The chain links TRBV10-3 to TRBJ1-6, with TRBD1 identical over 8 bases. In DNA form, the CDR3 reads TGTGCCATCAGTGAGCCGGGACAGGAGTATTCACCCCTCCACTTT. It codes for CAISEPGQEYSPLHF.